These 29 T cell receptor beta chains originate from one sample sequenced in a study of shared T cell receptors in the human thymus. The method was immunoSEQ multiplex PCR; TCRdb's version includes in-frame clones alone and lacks a portion of them. The sample has hundreds of thousands of clones; around 87% are singletons. A further study also used this sample, focusing on human thymus T cells.

Sequenced material: thymocytes. All receptors derive from a boy younger than two with a congenital heart defect.

This chain joins TRBV7-9 and TRBJ2-2; 14 bases line up with TRBD2. The CDR3 runs to 17 residues. V lost 3 bases, J lost 5 bases, and 5 bases stayed unmatched. Germline-derived CDR1 and CDR2 are SEHNR and FQNEAQ (reference sequence). The DNA of the CDR3 is TGTGCCAGCAGCTTGGGACTAGCGGGAGTAAGGACCGGGGAGCTGTTTTTT. It yields the protein CASSLGLAGVRTGELFF.

CDR3 DNA sequence: TGTGCCAGTAGTATTCGGACAGGGAAAAACTATGGCTACACCTTC. This translates into CASSIRTGKNYGYTF. The chain recombines TRBV19 with TRBJ1-2; 8 bases are a match to TRBD1. Germline V gene lookup returns CDR1 LNHDA and CDR2 SQIVND (reference sequence). CDR3 length: 15 amino acids. V lost 3 bases to trimming and J lost 2 bases; unmatched junction nucleotides: 5.

The genes are TRBV9 and TRBJ2-7; TRBD1 is a possible D gene (5 bases). This CDR3 is 15 amino acids long. From germline, CDR1 is SGDLS and CDR2 YYNGEE. Trimming shortened V by 4 bases and J by 7 bases, and 21 bases separated the two germline ends. CDR3 in DNA: TGTGCCAGCAGCCCTCAGGACACTAATCCAGGGGAGCAGTACTTC. Translated: CASSPQDTNPGEQYF.

The J gene is TRBJ2-2, the V gene TRBV27; 9 nucleotides agree with TRBD2. Unmatched junction bases numbered 15, after V lost 0 bases and J lost 7 bases. The CDR3 is made up of 19 amino acids. In germline, CDR1 is MNHEY, CDR2 SMNVEV (reference sequence). The CDR3 sequence: CASSLSPARTSALVGELFF. The CDR3 DNA sequence: TGTGCCAGCAGTTTATCCCCGGCCCGGACTAGCGCTCTAGTCGGGGAGCTGTTTTTT.

The V gene is TRBV29-1, the J gene TRBJ1-2; a possible D gene is TRBD1 (5 bases). CDR1 is SQVTM and CDR2 is ANQGSEA in the germline V gene. With 6 bases removed from V and 8 bases from J, the gap between germline ends came to 10 bases. The CDR3 extends over 10 amino acids. CDR3 DNA: TGCAGCGTGACGGGGGTAGGCTACACCTTC. Residues: CSVTGVGYTF.

The V and J genes are TRBV7-2 and TRBJ2-3; 7 bases are shared with TRBD2. Germline V gene data show CDR1 as SGHTA and CDR2 as FQGNSA. This CDR3 region has 17 residues. V lost 2 bases and J lost 0; bases outside the gene matches: 8. The CDR3 region is CASSLSREAPSTDTQYF. The CDR3 nucleotides are TGTGCCAGCAGCTTAAGCCGGGAGGCTCCTAGCACAGATACGCAGTATTTT.

J is TRBJ2-2 and V is TRBV27; tentatively, D is TRBD2 (6 bases). Germline V gives CDR1 MNHEY, CDR2 SMNVEV (reference sequence). This CDR3 region has 17 residues. V was clipped by 6 bases and J by 0 bases, with 17 bases between them. CDR3 sequence reads: CASSPAGRRANTGELFF. Here the CDR3 DNA reads TGTGCCAGCAGCCCCGCGGGACGACGTGCGAACACCGGGGAGCTGTTTTTT.

CDR3 bases: TGTGCCTGGAGTGTACCGACTAGCGGGCCCGAAGATACGCAGTATTTT. Translation gives CAWSVPTSGPEDTQYF. The chain combines TRBV30 with TRBJ2-3; TRBD2 aligns across 10 bases. The CDR3 sequence is 16 residues long. Germline CDR1 and CDR2: GTSNPN and SVGIG (reference sequence). Losses at the gene ends were 0 bases for V and 5 bases for J; bases not matched to a gene: 8.

The rearrangement uses TRBV6-4 and TRBJ1-5; possible D gene TRBD1, 6 bases. The germline V and J ends were trimmed by 3 bases and 2 bases, with 11 bases remaining between them. Germline CDR1 MRHNA, CDR2 SNTAGT. This CDR3 has 15 amino acids. CDR3 sequence (DNA): TGTGCCAGCAGTGATTACCGGACAGGCAATCAGCCCCAGCATTTT. Protein: CASSDYRTGNQPQHF.

This chain joins TRBV11-1 and TRBJ2-7; D might be TRBD2 (5 bases). V was trimmed by 2 bases and J by 0 bases, leaving 14 bases between them. The CDR3 is 16 amino acids. Looked up from germline, CDR1 is SGHAT and CDR2 is FQDESV (reference sequence). The CDR3 nucleotides are TGTGCCAGCAGCTTAATTTTGGGAGCCCCCTCCTACGAGCAGTACTTC. This encodes CASSLILGAPSYEQYF.

The chain combines TRBV30 with TRBJ2-7, with 8 bases aligning to TRBD2. The V segment lost 7 bases and the J segment 1 base; nucleotides outside the gene matches: 12. Per the germline V gene, CDR1 is GTSNPN and CDR2 is SVGIG (reference sequence). The CDR3 length is 15 residues. The CDR3 DNA reads TGTGCCTTTAGCCCCGCTAGCGGGCCGTCCTACGAGCAGTACTTC. This translates into CAFSPASGPSYEQYF.

The chain links TRBV6-6 to TRBJ1-5, with TRBD1 identical over 7 bases. CDR1 is MNHNY and CDR2 is SVGAGI in the germline V gene (reference sequence). V trimming: 5 bases; J trimming: 5 bases; junction bases outside the gene matches: 9. The CDR3 length is 15 residues. The CDR3 DNA sequence: TGTGCCAGCAGTGGCCCGGACAGGAACTATCAGCCCCAGCATTTT. Its protein is CASSGPDRNYQPQHF.

The chain carries TRBV7-9 and TRBJ1-1; 7 bases align to TRBD1. Germline CDR1 reads SEHNR; CDR2 reads FQNEAQ (reference sequence). This CDR3 is 13 amino acids long. The V gene end was trimmed by 6 bases and the J gene end by 2 bases; junction bases not matched to a gene: 3. CDR3 in DNA: TGTGCCAGCAGGACAGGGCCAAACACTGAAGCTTTCTTT. Translation gives CASRTGPNTEAFF.

The chain recombines TRBV4-1 with TRBJ2-7; TRBD2 matches 8 bases. This CDR3 is built from 16 residues. Germline loops: CDR1 MGHRA, CDR2 YSYEKL. V was clipped by 0 bases and J by 2 bases; unmatched bases: 6. The CDR3 is CASSQELGREAYEQYF. The CDR3 coding sequence is TGCGCCAGCAGCCAAGAATTGGGGCGGGAGGCCTACGAGCAGTACTTC.

This chain connects TRBV18 to TRBJ2-7, with 9 bases that match TRBD1. V was clipped by 4 bases and J by 2 bases; unmatched bases: 6. The CDR3 sequence is 15 residues long. CDR1 KGHSH and CDR2 LQKENI come from the germline V gene. The CDR3 coding sequence is TGTGCCAGCTCACGACACAGGGGGCTCACCTACGAGCAGTACTTC. It encodes CASSRHRGLTYEQYF. Full variable domain (rest looked up from reference TRBV18 and TRBJ2-7): NAGVMQNPRHLVRRRGQEARLRCSPMKGHSHVYWYRQLPEEGLKFMVYLQKENIIDESGMPKERFSAEFPKEGPSILRIQQVVRGDSAAYFCASSRHRGLTYEQYFGPGTRLTVT.

The V and J genes are TRBV10-3 and TRBJ2-7, with D hard to call. CDR3 length: 13 amino acids. CDR1 and CDR2 (germline): ENHRY, SYGVKD. V shed 4 bases and J shed 1 base, with 8 bases lying between them. This chain's CDR3 is CAISGAISYEQYF. CDR3 in DNA: TGTGCCATCAGTGGGGCCATTTCCTACGAGCAGTACTTC.

The rearrangement joins TRBV5-1 to TRBJ2-5; D ambiguous. V lost 2 bases and J 5 bases, leaving 10 bases between the germline ends. The CDR3 is 13 amino acids. The germline CDR1 and CDR2 sequences are SGHRS and YFSETQ. The CDR3 reads CASSFRVEETQYF. The CDR3 DNA follows: TGCGCCAGCAGCTTCCGGGTTGAGGAGACCCAGTACTTC.

The chain links TRBV7-8 to TRBJ2-7; 13 bases agree with TRBD2. Per germline, CDR1 SGHVS and CDR2 FQNEAQ. The V gene end was trimmed by 4 bases and the J gene end by 2 bases; junction bases not matched to a gene: 8. The CDR3 is 17 amino acids. In DNA, the CDR3 is TGTGCCAGCAGCTCGGGTTTGGGACTAGCGGGGACCTACGAGCAGTACTTC. Translation gives CASSSGLGLAGTYEQYF.

V usage is TRBV5-1 and J usage is TRBJ2-7, with 10 bases fitting TRBD2. With 2 bases clipped from V and 2 bases from J, the junction kept 13 bases outside the gene matches. The CDR3 extends over 18 amino acids. Germline values: CDR1 SGHRS, CDR2 YFSETQ. The CDR3 spells CASSFKERLAGAAYEQYF. In nucleotides, the CDR3 is TGCGCCAGCAGCTTTAAAGAGCGGCTAGCGGGAGCCGCCTACGAGCAGTACTTC.

The chain combines TRBV28 with TRBJ2-1; TRBD1 matches at 8 bases. Trimming at V came to 2 bases and at J to 4 bases, leaving 19 bases not matched to a gene. From germline, CDR1 is MDHEN and CDR2 SYDVKM. The CDR3 totals 20 residues. The CDR3 reads CASSLDSNRDRRAEYNEQFF. CDR3 in DNA: TGTGCCAGCAGTTTAGACAGCAACCGGGACAGGAGAGCGGAATACAATGAGCAGTTCTTC.

The chain recombines TRBV28 with TRBJ2-5, with D maybe TRBD2 (6 bases). CDR3 size: 16 residues. Trimming removed 4 bases from V and 7 bases from J, with 22 bases in between. Germline V lookup: CDR1 MDHEN, CDR2 SYDVKM. The CDR3 region is CASSCPPKRVRWTQYF. CDR3 coding DNA: TGTGCCAGCAGTTGCCCTCCGAAGCGGGTGCGTTGGACCCAGTACTTC.

The chain links TRBV5-4 to TRBJ1-4; 10 bases fit TRBD1. The V gene's germline CDR1 is SGHNT and CDR2 YYREEE (reference sequence). The CDR3 sequence is 14 residues long. With V trimmed by 4 bases and J by 8 bases, 5 bases remained unmatched. The CDR3 spells CASSGDRGGEKLFF. CDR3 sequence (DNA): TGTGCCAGCAGCGGGGACAGGGGAGGAGAAAAACTGTTTTTT.

The gene calls are TRBV10-3 and TRBJ2-2, with D perhaps TRBD1 (6 bases). V was pared by 8 bases and J by 4 bases, with 8 bases between. The CDR3 loop spans 12 amino acids. Looked up from germline, CDR1 is ENHRY and CDR2 is SYGVKD. CDR3 nucleotide sequence: TGTGCCATCGGGGGCCCCACCGGGGAGCTGTTTTTT. This encodes CAIGGPTGELFF.

V is TRBV25-1 and J is TRBJ2-1; no firm D call. The CDR3 spans 13 residues. Trimming shortened V by 6 bases and J by 8 bases, and 14 bases separated the two germline ends. Per germline, CDR1 MGHDK and CDR2 SYGVNS. The CDR3 DNA sequence: TGTGCCAGCAGGAGCCGTTCGAACGATGAGCAGTTCTTC. It codes for CASRSRSNDEQFF.

The chain combines TRBV6-1 with TRBJ2-2; 11 nucleotides line up with TRBD2. V lost 6 bases, J lost 5 bases, and 2 bases stayed unmatched. The germline gives CDR1 MNHNS, CDR2 SASEGT. The CDR3 length is 14 residues. CDR3 in amino acids: CASRGLAVTGELFF. CDR3 sequence (DNA): TGTGCCAGCAGGGGACTAGCGGTGACCGGGGAGCTGTTTTTT.

The rearrangement links TRBV19 to TRBJ2-3; 11 nucleotides match TRBD1. Trimming took 5 bases from V and 4 from J; bases not matched to a gene: 8. This CDR3 comprises 16 residues. CDR1 and CDR2 from the germline V gene are LNHDA and SQIVND (reference sequence). The CDR3, as DNA: TGTGCCAGTAGTCAACGGACAGGGGGCCCGCCAGATACGCAGTATTTT. Translated, it gives CASSQRTGGPPDTQYF.

The chain carries TRBV21-1 and TRBJ2-7; TRBD2 is the table's D call, not checked against the DNA. TRBV21-1 is marked as a pseudogene. The CDR3 is 17 amino acids. The CDR3 DNA reads TGTGCCACCCTCGGGGGTGAGGAGAAGGGAGACCCCTACGAGCAGTACTTC. Its protein is CATLGGEEKGDPYEQYF.

The DNA for the CDR3 is TGTGCCAGCAGACCACCAGGGTTCAATCAGCCCCAGCATTTT. The encoded protein is CASRPPGFNQPQHF. V and J are TRBV27 and TRBJ1-5; perhaps TRBD1 as D (5 bases). The CDR3 length is 14 residues. Trimming pared 6 bases from V and 3 bases from J, leaving 12 bases between. Germline V gene data show CDR1 as MNHEY and CDR2 as SMNVEV (reference sequence).

This clone was recorded a few times. The chain uses TRBV5-1 and TRBJ2-1, with 9 bases that match TRBD2. CDR1 is SGHRS, CDR2 YFSETQ, per germline. J lost 3 bases, V lost 4 bases, and 5 bases had no gene match. This CDR3 has 15 residues. The CDR3: CASSARREGYNEQFF. CDR3 DNA: TGCGCCAGCAGCGCTCGGCGGGAGGGCTACAATGAGCAGTTCTTC.